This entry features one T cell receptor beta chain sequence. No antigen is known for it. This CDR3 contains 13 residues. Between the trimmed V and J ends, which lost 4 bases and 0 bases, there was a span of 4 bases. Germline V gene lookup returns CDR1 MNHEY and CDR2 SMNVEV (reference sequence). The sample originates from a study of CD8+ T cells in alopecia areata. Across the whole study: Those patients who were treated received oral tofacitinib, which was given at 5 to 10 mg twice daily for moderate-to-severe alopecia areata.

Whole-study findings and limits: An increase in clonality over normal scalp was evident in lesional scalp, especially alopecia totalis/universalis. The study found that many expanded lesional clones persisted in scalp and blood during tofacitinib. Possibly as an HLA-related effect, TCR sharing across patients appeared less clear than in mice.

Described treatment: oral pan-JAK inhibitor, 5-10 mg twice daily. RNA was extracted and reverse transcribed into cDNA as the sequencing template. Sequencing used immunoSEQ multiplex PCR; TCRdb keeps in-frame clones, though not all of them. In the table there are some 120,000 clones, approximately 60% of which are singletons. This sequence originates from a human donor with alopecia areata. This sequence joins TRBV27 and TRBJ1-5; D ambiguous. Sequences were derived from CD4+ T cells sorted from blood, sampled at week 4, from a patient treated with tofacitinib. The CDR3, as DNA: TGTGCCAGCAGTTCTTATAGCAATCAGCCCCAGCATTTT. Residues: CASSSYSNQPQHF.